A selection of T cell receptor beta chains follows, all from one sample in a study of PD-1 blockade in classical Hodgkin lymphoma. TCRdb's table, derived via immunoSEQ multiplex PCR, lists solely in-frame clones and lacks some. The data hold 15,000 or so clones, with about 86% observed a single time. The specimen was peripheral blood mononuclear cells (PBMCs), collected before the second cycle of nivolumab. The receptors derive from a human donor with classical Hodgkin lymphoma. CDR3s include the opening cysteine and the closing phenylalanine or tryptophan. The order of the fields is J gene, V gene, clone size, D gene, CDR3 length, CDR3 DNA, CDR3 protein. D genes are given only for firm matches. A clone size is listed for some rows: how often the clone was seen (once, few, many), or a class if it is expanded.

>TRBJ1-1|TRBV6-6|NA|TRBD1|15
TGTGCCAGCAGTTACCAGGGACAGGAAAAGACTGAAGCTTTCTTT
CASSYQGQEKTEAFF
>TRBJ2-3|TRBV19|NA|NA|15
TGTGCCAGTAGTAGATCGAGTCGGGGCACAGATACGCAGTATTTT
CASSRSSRGTDTQYF
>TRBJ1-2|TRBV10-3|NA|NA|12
TGTGCCACCGGAGGGCGGGTGGAGGGCTACACCTTC
CATGGRVEGYTF
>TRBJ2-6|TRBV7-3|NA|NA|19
TGTGCCAGCAGCCCGCGGGACATCACGACGAGCTCTGGGGCCAACGTCCTGACTTTC
CASSPRDITTSSGANVLTF
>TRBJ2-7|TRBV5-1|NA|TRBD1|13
TGCGCCAGCAGAGAAACACAGGGGTACGAGCAGTACTTC
CASRETQGYEQYF
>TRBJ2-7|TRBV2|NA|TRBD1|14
TGTGCCAGCGGGGGACAGGGGGGTTCGAACGAGCAGTACTTC
CASGGQGGSNEQYF
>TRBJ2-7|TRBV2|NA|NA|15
TGTGCCAGCAGGCAAAGTGGGGGACAACACTACGAGCAGTACTTC
CASRQSGGQHYEQYF
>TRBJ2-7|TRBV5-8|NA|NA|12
TGTGCCAGCCCTCGCGGATACTCCGAGCAGTACTTC
CASPRGYSEQYF
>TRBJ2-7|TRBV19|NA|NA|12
TGTGCCAGTAGTATCGGAGGCTACGAGCAGTACTTC
CASSIGGYEQYF
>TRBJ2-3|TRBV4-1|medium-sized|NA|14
TGCGCCAGCAGCCAAGAGCAGGGATTAGATACGCAGTATTTT
CASSQEQGLDTQYF
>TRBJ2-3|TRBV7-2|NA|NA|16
TGTGCCAGCAGCTTAGCGCTAGGGGTCGGCACAGATACGCAGTATTTT
CASSLALGVGTDTQYF
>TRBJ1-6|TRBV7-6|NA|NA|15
TGTGCCAGCAGCAGTAGGGGTCCCTATAATTCACCCCTCCACTTT
CASSSRGPYNSPLHF
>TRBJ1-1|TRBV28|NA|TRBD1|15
TGTGCCAGCAGCCCGGCGGGACAGGGGAACACTGAAGCTTTCTTT
CASSPAGQGNTEAFF
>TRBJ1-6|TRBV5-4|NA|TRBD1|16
TGTGCCAGCAGCTTGGCGTGGACAGGGGGCTGGTCACCCCTCCACTTT
CASSLAWTGGWSPLHF
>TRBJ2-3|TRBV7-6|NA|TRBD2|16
TGTGCCAGCAGCTTAGTTAGCGGGGTAGGAACAGATACGCAGTATTTT
CASSLVSGVGTDTQYF
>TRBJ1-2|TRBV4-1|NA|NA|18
TGCGCCAGCAGCCCTGAAGGCTTGGCAGACCTAACCAACTATGGCTACACCTTC
CASSPEGLADLTNYGYTF
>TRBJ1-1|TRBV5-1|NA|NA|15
TGCGCCAGCAGCTCGACGGCGAGGGGGAACACTGAAGCTTTCTTT
CASSSTARGNTEAFF
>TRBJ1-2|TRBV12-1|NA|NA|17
TGTGCCAGCACCACCCGAGGGACAACTCATCCACAATATGGCTACACCTTC
CASTTRGTTHPQYGYTF
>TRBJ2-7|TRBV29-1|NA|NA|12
TGCAGCGTTGCCAGAAACCCCTACGAGCAGTACTTC
CSVARNPYEQYF
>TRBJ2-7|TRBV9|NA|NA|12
TGTGCCAGCAGCCGCCCGGGAGACGAGCAGTACTTC
CASSRPGDEQYF
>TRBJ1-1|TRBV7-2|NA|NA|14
TGTGCCAGCAGCGGAGGGCGTATGGTTTCTGAAGCTTTCTTT
CASSGGRMVSEAFF
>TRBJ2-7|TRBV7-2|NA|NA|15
TGTGCCAGCAGCGTACAGGGCCTAAGCTCCTACGAGCAGTACTTC
CASSVQGLSSYEQYF
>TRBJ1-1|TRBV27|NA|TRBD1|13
TGTGCCAGCTCTCGGACAGGGAGGACTGAAGCTTTCTTT
CASSRTGRTEAFF
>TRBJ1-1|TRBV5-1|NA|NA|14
TGCGCCAGCAGCTTCGGGGGAGGGAGCACTGAAGCTTTCTTT
CASSFGGGSTEAFF
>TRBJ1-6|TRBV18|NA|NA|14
TGTGCCAGCTCACCGGCACAGGTCAATTCACCCCTCCACTTT
CASSPAQVNSPLHF
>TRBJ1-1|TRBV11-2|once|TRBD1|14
TGTGCCAGCAGCTTTACAGGGGGCTCCTCTGAAGCTTTCTTT
CASSFTGGSSEAFF
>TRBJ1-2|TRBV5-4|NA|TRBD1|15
TGTGCCAGCAGCTGGGAACGGGACAGGGCCTATGGCTACACCTTC
CASSWERDRAYGYTF
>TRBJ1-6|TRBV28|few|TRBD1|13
TGTGCCAGCAGTCGACAGGGGAATTCACCCCTCCACTTT
CASSRQGNSPLHF
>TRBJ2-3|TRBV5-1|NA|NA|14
TGCGCCAGCAGCCCCGGGATGTCCACAGATACGCAGTATTTT
CASSPGMSTDTQYF
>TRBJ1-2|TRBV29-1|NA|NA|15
TGCAGCGTTGAAGATAGGGTAGGGGGAGGCGGCGGCTACACCTTC
CSVEDRVGGGGGYTF
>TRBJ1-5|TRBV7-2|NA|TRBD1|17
TGTGCCAGCAGCTTACCCTCGGGACAGGGGGCAAGGCAGCCCCAGCATTTT
CASSLPSGQGARQPQHF
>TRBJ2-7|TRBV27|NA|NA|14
TGTGCCAGCAGTTTTCTAATTACTTCCTACGAGCAGTACTTC
CASSFLITSYEQYF
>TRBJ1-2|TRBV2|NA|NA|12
TGTGCCAGCACCAGCCGGGGCTATGGCTACACCTTC
CASTSRGYGYTF
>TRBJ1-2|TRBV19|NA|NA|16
TGTGCCAGTAGTATTAGTACCGCCGGCGGTGCCTATGGCTACACCTTC
CASSISTAGGAYGYTF
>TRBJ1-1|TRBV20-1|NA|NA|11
TGCAGTGCTTCCAAGTACACTGAAGCTTTCTTT
CSASKYTEAFF
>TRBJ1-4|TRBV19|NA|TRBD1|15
TGTGCCAGTAGTTCCTCACAGGGGGCGGGTGAAAAACTGTTTTTT
CASSSSQGAGEKLFF
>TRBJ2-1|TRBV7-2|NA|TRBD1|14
TGTGCCAGCCGGATAGGGACAGCTTACAATGAGCAGTTCTTC
CASRIGTAYNEQFF
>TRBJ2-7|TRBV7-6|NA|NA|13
TGTGCCAGCAGTAAGGGAGCCCTATACGAGCAGTACTTC
CASSKGALYEQYF
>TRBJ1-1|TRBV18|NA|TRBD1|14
TGTGCCAGCTCACGGGAGACAGGGCGTACTGAAGCTTTCTTT
CASSRETGRTEAFF
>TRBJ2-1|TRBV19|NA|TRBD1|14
TGTGCCAGTAGTATGAGGGGGCGCTACAATGAGCAGTTCTTC
CASSMRGRYNEQFF
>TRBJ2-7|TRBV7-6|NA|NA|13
TGTGCCAGCAGCTTGGGGACCGAAGTCGAGCAGTACTTC
CASSLGTEVEQYF
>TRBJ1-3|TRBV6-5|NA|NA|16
TGTGCCAGCAGTTACTCGAGTAGACACTCTGGAAACACCATATATTTT
CASSYSSRHSGNTIYF
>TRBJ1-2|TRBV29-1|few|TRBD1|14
TGCAGCGTTCGGAGACAGGGTGACGGCTATGGCTACACCTTC
CSVRRQGDGYGYTF
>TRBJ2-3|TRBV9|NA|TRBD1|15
TGTGCCAGCAGCGGCCGGGACAGGGTCACAGATACGCAGTATTTT
CASSGRDRVTDTQYF